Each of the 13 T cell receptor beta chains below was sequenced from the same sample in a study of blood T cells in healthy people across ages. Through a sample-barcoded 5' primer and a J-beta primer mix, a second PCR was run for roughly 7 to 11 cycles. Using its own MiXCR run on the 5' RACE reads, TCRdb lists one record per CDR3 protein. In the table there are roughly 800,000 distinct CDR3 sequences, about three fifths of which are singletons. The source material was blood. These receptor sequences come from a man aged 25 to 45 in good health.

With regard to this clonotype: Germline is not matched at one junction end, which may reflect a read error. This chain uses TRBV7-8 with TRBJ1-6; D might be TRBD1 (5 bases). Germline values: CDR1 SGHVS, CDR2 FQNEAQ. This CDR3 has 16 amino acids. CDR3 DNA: TGTGCCAGCAGCTTACAGGGATCGTTGGATAATCCACCCCTCCACTTT. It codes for CASSLQGSLDNPPLHF. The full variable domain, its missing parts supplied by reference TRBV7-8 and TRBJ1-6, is GAGVSQSPRYKVAKRGQDVALRCDPISGHVSLFWYQQALGQGPEFLTYFQNEAQLDKSGLPSDRFFAERPEGSVSTLKIQRTQQEDSAVYLCASSLQGSLDNPPLHFGNGTRLTVT.

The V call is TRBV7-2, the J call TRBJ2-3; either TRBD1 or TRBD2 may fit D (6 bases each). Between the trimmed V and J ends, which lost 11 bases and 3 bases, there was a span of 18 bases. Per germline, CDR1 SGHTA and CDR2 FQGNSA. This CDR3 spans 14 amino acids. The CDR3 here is CAGKVVGGTDTQYF. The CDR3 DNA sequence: TGTGCCGGCAAAGTGGTAGGGGGGACAGATACGCAGTATTTT. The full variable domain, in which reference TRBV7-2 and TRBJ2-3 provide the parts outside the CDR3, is GAGVSQSPSNKVTEKGKDVELRCDPISGHTALYWYRQSLGQGLEFLIYFQGNSAPDKSGLPSDRFSAERTGGSVSTLTIQRTQQEDSAVYLCAGKVVGGTDTQYFGPGTRLTVL.

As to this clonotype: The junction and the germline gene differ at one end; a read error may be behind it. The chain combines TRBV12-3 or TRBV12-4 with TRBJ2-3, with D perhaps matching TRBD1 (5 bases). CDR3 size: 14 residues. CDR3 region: CASSLEDSTDAQYF. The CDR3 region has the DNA TGTGCCAGCAGTTTAGAAGACAGCACAGATGCGCAGTATTTT.

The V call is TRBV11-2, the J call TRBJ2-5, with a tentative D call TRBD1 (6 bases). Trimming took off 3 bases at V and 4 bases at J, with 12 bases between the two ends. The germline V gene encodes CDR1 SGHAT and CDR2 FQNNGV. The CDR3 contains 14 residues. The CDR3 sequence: CASSFPQGTETQYF. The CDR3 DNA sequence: TGTGCCAGCAGCTTTCCGCAGGGGACAGAGACCCAGTACTTC.

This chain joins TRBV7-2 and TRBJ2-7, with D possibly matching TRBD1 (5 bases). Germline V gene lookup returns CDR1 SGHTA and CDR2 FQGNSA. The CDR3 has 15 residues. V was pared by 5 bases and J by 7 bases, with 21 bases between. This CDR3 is CASSPWGSSYNEQYF. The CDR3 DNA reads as TGTGCCAGCAGCCCCTGGGGCAGCTCCTACAATGAGCAGTACTTC.

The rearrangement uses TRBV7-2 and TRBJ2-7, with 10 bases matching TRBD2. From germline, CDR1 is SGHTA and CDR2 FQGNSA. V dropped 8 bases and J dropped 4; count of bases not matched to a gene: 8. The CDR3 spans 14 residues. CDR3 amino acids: CASGASGSRYEQYF. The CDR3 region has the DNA TGTGCCAGCGGAGCTAGCGGGAGTAGATACGAGCAGTACTTC. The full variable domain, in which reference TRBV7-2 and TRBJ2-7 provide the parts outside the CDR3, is GAGVSQSPSNKVTEKGKDVELRCDPISGHTALYWYRQSLGQGLEFLIYFQGNSAPDKSGLPSDRFSAERTGGSVSTLTIQRTQQEDSAVYLCASGASGSRYEQYFGPGTRLTVT.

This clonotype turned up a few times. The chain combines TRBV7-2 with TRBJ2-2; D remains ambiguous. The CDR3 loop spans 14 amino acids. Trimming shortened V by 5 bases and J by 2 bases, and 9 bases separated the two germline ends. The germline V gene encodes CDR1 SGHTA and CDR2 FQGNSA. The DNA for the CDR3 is TGTGCCAGCAGCGCTAGACGAAACACCGGGGAGCTGTTTTTT. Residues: CASSARRNTGELFF. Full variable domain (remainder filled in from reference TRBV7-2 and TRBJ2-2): GAGVSQSPSNKVTEKGKDVELRCDPISGHTALYWYRQSLGQGLEFLIYFQGNSAPDKSGLPSDRFSAERTGGSVSTLTIQRTQQEDSAVYLCASSARRNTGELFFGEGSRLTVL.

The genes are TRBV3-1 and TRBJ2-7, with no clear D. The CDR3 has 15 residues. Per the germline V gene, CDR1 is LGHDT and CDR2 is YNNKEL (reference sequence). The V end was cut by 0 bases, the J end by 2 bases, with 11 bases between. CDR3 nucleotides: TGTGCCAGCAGCCAAGATCCGAGCGCAACCTACGAGCAGTACTTC. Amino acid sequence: CASSQDPSATYEQYF.

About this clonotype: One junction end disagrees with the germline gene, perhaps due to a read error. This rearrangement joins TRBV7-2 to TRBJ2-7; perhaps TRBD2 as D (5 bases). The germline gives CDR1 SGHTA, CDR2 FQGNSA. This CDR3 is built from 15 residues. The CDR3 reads CASSYTIGLLYERYF. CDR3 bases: TGTGCCAGCAGCTACACCATCGGACTTCTCTACGAGCGGTACTTC.

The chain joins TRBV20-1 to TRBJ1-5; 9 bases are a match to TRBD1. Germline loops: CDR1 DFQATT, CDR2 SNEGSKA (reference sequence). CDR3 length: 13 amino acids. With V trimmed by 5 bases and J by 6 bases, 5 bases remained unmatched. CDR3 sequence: CSAFTGGTQPQHF. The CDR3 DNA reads TGCAGTGCTTTTACAGGGGGCACTCAGCCCCAGCATTTT.

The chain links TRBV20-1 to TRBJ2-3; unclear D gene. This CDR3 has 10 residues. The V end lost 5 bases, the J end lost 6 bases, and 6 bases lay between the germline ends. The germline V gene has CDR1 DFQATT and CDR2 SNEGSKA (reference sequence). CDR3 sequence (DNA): TGCAGTGCTGCTTGGGATACGCAGTATTTT. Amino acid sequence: CSAAWDTQYF.

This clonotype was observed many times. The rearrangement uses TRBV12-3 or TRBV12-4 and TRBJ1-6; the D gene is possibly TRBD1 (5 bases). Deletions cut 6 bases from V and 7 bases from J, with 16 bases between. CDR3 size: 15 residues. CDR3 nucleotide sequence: TGTGCCAGCAGCCTCCGGGGCTTCCAAAATTCACCCCTCCACTTT. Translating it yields CASSLRGFQNSPLHF.

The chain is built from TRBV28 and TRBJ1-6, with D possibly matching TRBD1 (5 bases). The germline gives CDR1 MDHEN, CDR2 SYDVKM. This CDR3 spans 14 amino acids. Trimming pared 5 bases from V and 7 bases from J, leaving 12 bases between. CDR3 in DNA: TGTGCCAGCAGTGTAAGGGGCGTGAATTCACCCCTCCACTTT. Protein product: CASSVRGVNSPLHF.